Following are 6 T cell receptor beta chains from one sample sequenced in a study of blood T cell repertoires in COVID-19. Some clones are missing from TCRdb's copy, which holds only in-frame ones; the method was immunoSEQ multiplex PCR. The sample holds tens of thousands of clones; roughly 90% are singletons and the top ten take roughly 2%. Specimen: peripheral blood. Source of these receptors: a man aged 25 to 40 with acute or convalescent COVID-19.

This rearrangement joins TRBV6-4 to TRBJ2-7, with a possible D match to TRBD2 (6 bases). The V gene's germline CDR1 is MRHNA and CDR2 SNTAGT. This CDR3 region has 14 residues. Trimming pared 0 bases from V and 5 bases from J, leaving 11 bases between. CDR3 sequence: CASSDSRGGHEQYV. CDR3 coding DNA: TGTGCCAGCAGTGACTCTAGGGGAGGTCACGAGCAGTACGTC.

V usage is TRBV7-6 and J usage is TRBJ2-1, with 7 bases fitting TRBD1. Germline CDR1 SGHVS, CDR2 FNYEAQ. The CDR3 length is 16 residues. With 4 bases clipped from V and 8 bases from J, the junction kept 14 bases outside the gene matches. In DNA form, the CDR3 reads TGTGCCAGCAGCTCCCTAGAGGAACTAGGGGGCGATGAGCAGTTCTTC. Translating gives CASSSLEELGGDEQFF. Full variable domain (remainder filled in from reference TRBV7-6 and TRBJ2-1): GAGVSQSPRYKVTKRGQDVALRCDPISGHVSLYWYRQALGQGPEFLTYFNYEAQQDKSGLPNDRFSAERPEGSISTLTIQRTEQRDSAMYRCASSSLEELGGDEQFFGPGTRLTVL.

The rearrangement joins TRBV2 to TRBJ1-1, with D possibly TRBD1 on 5 matching bases. CDR1 is SNHLY and CDR2 is FYNNEI in the germline V gene. V lost 2 bases and J lost 6, with 10 bases in between. This CDR3 has 13 residues. The CDR3 DNA reads as TGTGCCAGCAGTGAAAATCCAGGGTCTGAAGCTTTCTTT. Protein: CASSENPGSEAFF.

The CDR3: CASSSYRGVTADTQYF. As DNA, the CDR3 is TGTGCCAGCAGTTCGTACAGGGGGGTCACCGCAGATACGCAGTATTTT. The chain is built from TRBV27 and TRBJ2-3; 8 positions match TRBD1. J was trimmed by 4 bases and V by 4 bases; bases with no gene match: 10. The germline CDR1 and CDR2 sequences are MNHEY and SMNVEV (reference sequence). There are 16 residues in the CDR3.

The chain employs TRBV6-5 and TRBJ1-1; D call uncertain. The V end was cut by 0 bases, the J end by 3 bases, with 11 bases between. The CDR3 runs 15 residues. CDR1 and CDR2 from the germline V gene are MNHEY and SVGAGI. The CDR3 protein is CASSYSGVWDTEAFF. CDR3 coding DNA: TGTGCCAGCAGTTACTCGGGAGTGTGGGACACTGAAGCTTTCTTT.

The chain joins TRBV3-1 (or the pseudogene TRBV3-2) to TRBJ2-3, with 8 nucleotides matching TRBD2. The ends lost 0 bases at V and 5 bases at J; junction bases unmatched: 10. Germline V CDR1 and CDR2: LGHDT, YNNKEL (reference sequence). The CDR3 totals 17 residues. Written as DNA, the CDR3 is TGTGCCAGCAGCCAAGATCTACCGGCGGGGGGAGGAGATACGCAGTATTTT. Encoded protein: CASSQDLPAGGGDTQYF.